The present T cell receptor (beta chain) was sequenced within a study of T-cell memory formation after mild COVID-19. This clonotype came up once. The CDR3 runs to 14 residues. V was trimmed by 0 bases and J by 5 bases, leaving 10 bases between them. Germline values: CDR1 MNHEY, CDR2 SVGAGI. TCRdb reprocessed the 5' RACE reads via MiXCR and lists one record per CDR3 protein. In the table there are approximately 490,000 distinct CDR3 sequences, 20% of which are singletons. Input material: PBMCs or a T cell subset sorted from them (not recorded which). V is TRBV6-5 and J is TRBJ1-2, with D perhaps TRBD1 (5 bases). The TCR originated in an adult woman who had mild COVID-19 (a few samples of this study predate the infection). Cell type and time point are not known. CDR3 in amino acids: CASSYSSRVYGYTF. The CDR3 coding sequence is TGTGCCAGCAGTTACTCGTCCAGGGTTTATGGCTACACCTTC.